This T cell receptor (beta chain) emerged from a study of blood T cells in healthy people across ages (dated by TCRdb to the mid-2010s). As for the study more broadly: In model experiments, roughly one uniquely barcoded TCR beta cDNA molecule per two T cells was captured by template switching. Using deep sequencing normalized with unique cDNA molecular identifiers, the study measured how TCR beta repertoire diversity changes with age. The donors were divided into four age groups: young (average approximately 17 years), middle-aged (approximately 39), aged (approximately 64) and long-lived (82). To avoid experimental bias, donors of different ages were spread randomly across the sequencing lanes. The study analyzed two additional independent replicas of 1 million unique cDNA reads from the same blood draw for two donors, one aged 18 to 30 and one aged 80 or older. Broader findings and caveats from the paper: Total diversity estimates from one million sequenced T cells were considered lower bounds and underestimates. As age increased, observed TCR beta diversity per million T cells dropped in a roughly linear way, and a significant reduction was already evident by age around 41. Bulk unsorted PBMC profiling prevented conclusive comparison of naive and antigen-experienced compartments. Compared with the aged group, the long-lived group had more naive CD4+ T cells, fewer expanded clones and increased TCR diversity, suggesting age selection. The CMV infection status of donors was not known, potentially confounding age-related changes in expanded clonotypes. Observed TCR beta diversity correlated strongly with the percentage of naive T cells measured by flow cytometry.

The receptor library was made with 5' RACE. Sequenced using an Illumina HiSeq 2500. A second PCR of 7 to 11 cycles was performed with a sample-barcoded 5' primer and a J-beta primer mix. A template-switch 5' adaptor carrying 12 random nucleotides introduced a unique molecular identifier onto each TCR beta cDNA molecule. Each sample yielded at least 2.5 million CDR3-containing paired-end reads. First-strand cDNA was synthesized from all RNA with the Mint cDNA synthesis kit, primed by a TRBC-specific oligonucleotide. Following uracil-DNA glycosylase treatment, a first 18-cycle PCR with universal primers M1SS and BC2_uni_R was performed on all cDNA. The published analysis was carried out like this. Normalization of each sample was performed by random selection of 1 million high-quality reads, each carrying a distinct molecular identifier. Reads sharing molecular identifiers were discarded rather than binned into consensus sequences. CDR3 identification, clonotype clustering and error correction used MiTCR with a Q25 quality threshold and the strictest error-elimination algorithm. Lower-bound total TCR beta diversity was estimated with a nonparametric unseen species model using Euler transformation. Clones were called with MiXCR by TCRdb after fastp trimmed the public reads at Q25, and only in-frame beta chains were retained. Each record represents a unique CDR3 protein, reported with the most common genes and DNA among its rows. TCRdb, not the original authors, processed these V and J calls. For this sample there are about 1 million distinct CDR3 sequences; roughly 45% appear just once. Of the sample, over 15% falls within the top ten clones.

Between the V and J ends, shortened by 1 base and 2 bases respectively, the junction contains 18 bases. Based on the germline V gene (reference sequence), the CDR1 and CDR2 sequences are LGHDT and YNNKEL. From its cysteine to its phenylalanine, the CDR3 spans 17 amino acids. Only the CDR3 DNA is retained, 51 bases long and in frame from the first base. Systemically healthy Caucasian individuals from Russia, some 40 in total and aged about 6 to 100 years, were included as donors. Around 10 milliliters of peripheral blood were collected from each donor into EDTA-treated Vacutainer tubes. Ficoll-Paque density-gradient centrifugation was used to isolate PBMCs, with at least 7 million per sample. Total RNA was extracted from PBMCs with Trizol reagent, with at least 6 micrograms obtained per sample. For every donor, an aliquot of PBMCs went through flow cytometry to measure the percentages of naive CD45RAhigh/CD27high T cells.

There are many counts of this clonotype. The specificity of this receptor is unknown. No quality values exist for individual bases; no much larger clone is one base distant. Sequenced: blood. This clonotype originated in a woman aged 55-69 years in good health. Recombination joined TRBV3-1 with TRBJ2-7, with TRBD2 tentatively as D gene (7 bases match). CDR3 protein: CASSQGLGGGSTYEQYF. The DNA sequence reads TGTGCCAGCAGCCAAGGTCTGGGGGGCGGGAGTACCTACGAGCAGTACTTC.